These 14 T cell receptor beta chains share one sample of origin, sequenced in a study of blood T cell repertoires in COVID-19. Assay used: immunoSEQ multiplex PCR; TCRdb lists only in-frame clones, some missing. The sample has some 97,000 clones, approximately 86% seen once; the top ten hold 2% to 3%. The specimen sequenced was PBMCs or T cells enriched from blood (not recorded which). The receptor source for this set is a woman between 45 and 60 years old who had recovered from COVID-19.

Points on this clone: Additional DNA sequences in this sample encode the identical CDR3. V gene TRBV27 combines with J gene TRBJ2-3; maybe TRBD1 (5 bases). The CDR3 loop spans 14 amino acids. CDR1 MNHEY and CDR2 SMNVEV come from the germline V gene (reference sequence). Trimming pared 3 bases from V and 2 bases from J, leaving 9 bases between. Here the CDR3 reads CASSLWGPTDTQYF. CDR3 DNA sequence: TGTGCCAGCAGTTTGTGGGGCCCCACAGATACGCAGTATTTT.

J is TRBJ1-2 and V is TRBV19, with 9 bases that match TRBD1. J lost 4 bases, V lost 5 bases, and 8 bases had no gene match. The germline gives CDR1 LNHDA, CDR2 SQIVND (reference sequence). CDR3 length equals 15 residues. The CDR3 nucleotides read TGTGCCAGTAGTCCCAGACAGGGACAGGGCTATGGCTACACCTTC. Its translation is CASSPRQGQGYGYTF.

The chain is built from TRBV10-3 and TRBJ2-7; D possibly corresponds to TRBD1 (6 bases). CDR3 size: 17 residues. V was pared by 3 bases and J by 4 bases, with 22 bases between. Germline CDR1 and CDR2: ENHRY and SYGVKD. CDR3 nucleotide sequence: TGTGCCATCAGTGATTACCAATTAGGGACACCTCGATACGAGCAGTACTTC. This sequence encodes CAISDYQLGTPRYEQYF.

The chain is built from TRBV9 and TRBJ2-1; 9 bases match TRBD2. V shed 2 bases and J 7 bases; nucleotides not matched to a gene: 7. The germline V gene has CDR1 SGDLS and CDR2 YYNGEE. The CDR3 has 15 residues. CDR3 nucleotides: TGTGCCAGCAGCGTGTCCCCGGGACTAGCTAATGAGCAGTTCTTC. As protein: CASSVSPGLANEQFF.

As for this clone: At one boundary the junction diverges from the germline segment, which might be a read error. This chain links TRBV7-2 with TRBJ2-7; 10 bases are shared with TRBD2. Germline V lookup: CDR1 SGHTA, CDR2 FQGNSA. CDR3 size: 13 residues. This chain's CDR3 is CASSLAEGLAGVF. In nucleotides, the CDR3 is TGTGCCAGCAGCTTAGCGGAGGGGCTAGCGGGAGTTTTC.

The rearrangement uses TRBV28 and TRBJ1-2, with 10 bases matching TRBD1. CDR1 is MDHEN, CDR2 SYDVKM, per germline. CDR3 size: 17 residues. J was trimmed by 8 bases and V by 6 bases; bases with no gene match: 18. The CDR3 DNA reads TGTGCCAGCAGCCGATTACTACTGACAGGGGGCACGGAGGGCTACACCTTC. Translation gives CASSRLLLTGGTEGYTF.

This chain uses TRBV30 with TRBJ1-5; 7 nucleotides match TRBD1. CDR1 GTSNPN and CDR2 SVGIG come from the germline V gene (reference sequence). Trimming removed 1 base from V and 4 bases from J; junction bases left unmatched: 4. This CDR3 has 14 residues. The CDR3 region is CAWSALQGNQPQHF. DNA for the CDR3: TGTGCCTGGAGTGCCCTACAGGGGAATCAGCCCCAGCATTTT.

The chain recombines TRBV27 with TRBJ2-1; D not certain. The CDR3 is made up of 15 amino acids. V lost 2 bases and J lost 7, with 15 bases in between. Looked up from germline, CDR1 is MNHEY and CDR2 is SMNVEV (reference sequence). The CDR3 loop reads CASSLGSSRLNEQFF. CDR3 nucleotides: TGTGCCAGCAGTTTAGGCTCCTCGCGGTTGAATGAGCAGTTCTTC.

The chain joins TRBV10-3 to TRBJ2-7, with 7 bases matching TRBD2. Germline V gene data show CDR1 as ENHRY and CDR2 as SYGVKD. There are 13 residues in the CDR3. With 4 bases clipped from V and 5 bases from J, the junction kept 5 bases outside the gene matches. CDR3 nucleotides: TGTGCCATCAGTGGGGACGGGGGGAACGAGCAGTACTTC. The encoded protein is CAISGDGGNEQYF.

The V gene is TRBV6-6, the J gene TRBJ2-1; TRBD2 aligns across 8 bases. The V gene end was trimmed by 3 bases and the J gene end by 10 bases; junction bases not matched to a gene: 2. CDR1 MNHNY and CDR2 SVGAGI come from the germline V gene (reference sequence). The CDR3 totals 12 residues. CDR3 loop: CASSYAGGEQFF. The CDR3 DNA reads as TGTGCCAGCAGTTATGCGGGGGGAGAGCAGTTCTTC.

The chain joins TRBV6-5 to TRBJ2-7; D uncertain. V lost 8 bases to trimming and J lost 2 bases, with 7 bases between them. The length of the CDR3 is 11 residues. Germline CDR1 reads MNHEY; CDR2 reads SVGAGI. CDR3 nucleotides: TGTGCCAGCCGAGGCGCCTACGAGCAGTACTTC. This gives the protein CASRGAYEQYF.

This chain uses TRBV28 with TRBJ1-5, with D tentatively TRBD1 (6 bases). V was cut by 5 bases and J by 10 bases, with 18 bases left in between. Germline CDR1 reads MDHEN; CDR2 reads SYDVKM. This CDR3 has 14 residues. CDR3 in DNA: TGTGCCAGCAGTACTACAGGGTCTAGGCAACCCCAGCATTTT. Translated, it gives CASSTTGSRQPQHF.

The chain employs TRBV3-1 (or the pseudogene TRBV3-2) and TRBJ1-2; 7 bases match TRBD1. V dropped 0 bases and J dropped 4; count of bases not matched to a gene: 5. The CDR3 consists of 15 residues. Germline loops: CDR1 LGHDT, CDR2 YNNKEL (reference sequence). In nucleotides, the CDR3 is TGTGCCAGCAGCCAAGACCAGGGGGGCGGCTATGGCTACACCTTC. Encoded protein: CASSQDQGGGYGYTF.

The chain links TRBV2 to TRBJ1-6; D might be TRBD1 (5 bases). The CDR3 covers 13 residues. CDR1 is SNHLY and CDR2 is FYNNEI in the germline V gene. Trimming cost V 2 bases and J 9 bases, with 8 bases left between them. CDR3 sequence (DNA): TGTGCCAGCAGTGAATCGACAGCTTCACCCCTCCACTTT. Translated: CASSESTASPLHF.